Presented here are 12 T cell receptor beta chains from one specimen sequenced in a study of T-cell memory formation after mild COVID-19. TCRdb recomputed calls from the 5' RACE reads with MiXCR, one row per CDR3 protein. The sample gives 560,000 or so distinct CDR3 sequences, approximately 15% of which show up once; around 8.1% is in the top ten. The sequenced sample was PBMCs or a T cell subset sorted from them (not recorded which). These receptors were taken from an adult woman who had mild COVID-19 (a few samples of this study predate the infection). Cell type and time point are not known.

The rearrangement joins TRBV4-1 to TRBJ2-5; D perhaps matches TRBD2 (6 bases). CDR1 MGHRA and CDR2 YSYEKL come from the germline V gene. Trimming shortened V by 0 bases and J by 1 base, and 12 bases separated the two germline ends. The CDR3 has 16 residues. The CDR3 loop is CASSQDSGGLQETQYF. The CDR3 DNA reads as TGCGCCAGCAGCCAAGATTCTGGGGGACTCCAAGAGACCCAGTACTTC.

The chain couples TRBV5-6 to TRBJ2-2; 14 nucleotides align to TRBD2. Germline trimming cut 4 bases from V and 1 base from J; bases unmatched to any gene: 6. The germline gives CDR1 SGHDT, CDR2 YYEEEE. This CDR3 has 18 residues. CDR3 DNA: TGTGCCAGCAGCCAACTGGGACTAGCGGGAGTGAACACCGGGGAGCTGTTTTTT. It specifies CASSQLGLAGVNTGELFF.

The chain's CDR3 is CASSLRTSGRVNEQFF. CDR3 coding DNA: TGTGCCAGCAGCTTAAGGACTAGCGGGAGAGTCAATGAGCAGTTCTTC. J is TRBJ2-1 and V is TRBV7-2; 13 bases are a match to TRBD2. CDR1 is SGHTA, CDR2 FQGNSA, per germline. The CDR3 contains 16 residues. With 2 bases clipped from V and 6 bases from J, the junction kept 4 bases outside the gene matches. Full variable domain (rest looked up from reference TRBV7-2 and TRBJ2-1): GAGVSQSPSNKVTEKGKDVELRCDPISGHTALYWYRQSLGQGLEFLIYFQGNSAPDKSGLPSDRFSAERTGGSVSTLTIQRTQQEDSAVYLCASSLRTSGRVNEQFFGPGTRLTVL.

This clonotype has just a few counts. V gene TRBV4-2 combines with J gene TRBJ1-1; a weak D match, TRBD1 (5 bases). This CDR3 spans 15 amino acids. CDR1 is LGHNA, CDR2 YNFKEQ, per germline. V was clipped by 4 bases and J by 7 bases, with 19 bases between them. The DNA of the CDR3 is TGTGCCAGCAGCCCATGGGCAGGCGGGGCTGATGAAGCTTTCTTT. It yields the protein CASSPWAGGADEAFF.

The V call is TRBV7-9, the J call TRBJ2-7, with unresolved D. The germline CDR1 and CDR2 sequences are SEHNR and FQNEAQ (reference sequence). Trimming took off 4 bases at V and 1 base at J, with 8 bases between the two ends. The CDR3 consists of 13 residues. DNA of the CDR3: TGTGCCAGCAGCTACGTACAGTCCTACGAGCAGTACTTC. Residues: CASSYVQSYEQYF.

A few counts support this clonotype. The V gene is TRBV29-1, the J gene TRBJ1-1; D gene uncertain. The CDR3 totals 13 residues. The germline V and J ends were trimmed by 2 bases and 0 bases, with 7 bases remaining between them. CDR1 is SQVTM, CDR2 ANQGSEA, per germline. The CDR3 region has the DNA TGCAGCGTTGAACGTGCAGTGAACACTGAAGCTTTCTTT. This translates into CSVERAVNTEAFF.

The CDR3 nucleotides read TGTGCCAGCAGCCTTCTAGTCGAACAAGAGACCCAGTACTTC. This codes for CASSLLVEQETQYF. The V and J genes are TRBV16 and TRBJ2-5; D call uncertain. Deletions cut 4 bases from V and 2 bases from J, with 11 bases between. Per germline, CDR1 KGHSY and CDR2 FQNENV. This CDR3 is built from 14 residues.

This chain links TRBV7-2 with TRBJ1-1; tentatively, D is TRBD1 (5 bases). V was cut by 4 bases and J by 1 base, with 13 bases left in between. There are 15 residues in the CDR3. Germline V gives CDR1 SGHTA, CDR2 FQGNSA. Here the CDR3 reads CASSSRGLGNTEAFF. CDR3 sequence (DNA): TGTGCCAGCAGCTCTAGGGGCCTGGGGAACACTGAAGCTTTCTTT.

This clonotype came up a few times. This sequence joins TRBV29-1 and TRBJ1-4; 7 positions match TRBD1. This CDR3 contains 14 residues. The germline V gene encodes CDR1 SQVTM and CDR2 ANQGSEA. Unmatched junction bases numbered 8, after V lost 5 bases and J lost 5 bases. This CDR3 is CSVSPGQQNEKLFF. For the CDR3, the DNA is TGCAGCGTTTCGCCGGGACAGCAAAATGAAAAACTGTTTTTT.

This clonotype was seen ten or more times. The chain carries TRBV4-1 and TRBJ2-3, with TRBD1 matching over 9 bases. Germline V gene sequence: CDR1 MGHRA, CDR2 YSYEKL. CDR3 length: 15 amino acids. V lost 0 bases to trimming and J lost 10 bases; unmatched junction nucleotides: 8. This CDR3 reads CASSQDAGTGSPQYF. The CDR3 nucleotides are TGCGCCAGCAGCCAAGACGCCGGGACAGGGAGTCCGCAGTATTTT.

The chain combines TRBV15 with TRBJ2-5; D gene ambiguous. V was clipped by 0 bases and J by 6 bases, with 8 bases between them. The CDR3 runs to 13 residues. The germline CDR1 and CDR2 sequences are LNHNV and YYDKDF (reference sequence). CDR3 DNA: TGTGCCACCAGCAGAGATCCCCTTCAGACCCAGTACTTC. Its translation is CATSRDPLQTQYF.

The CDR3 loop is CASSQVATSFSETQYF. In DNA form, the CDR3 reads TGTGCCAGCAGCCAAGTAGCGACTAGTTTCTCTGAGACCCAGTACTTC. The genes are TRBV3-1 and TRBJ2-5; D perhaps matches TRBD2 (6 bases). In germline, CDR1 is LGHDT, CDR2 YNNKEL (reference sequence). V gave up 1 base and J gave up 5 bases, with 17 bases separating them. The CDR3 has 16 amino acids.